Below, 23 T cell receptor beta chains from the same sample are listed, as sequenced in a study of cytomegalovirus exposure and HLA in healthy donors (TCRdb year 2017). Libraries were constructed by the immunoSEQ multiplex PCR assay. For the multiplex PCR, a mixture combining 60 forward primers for TCR Vbeta segments and 13 reverse primers for TCR Jbeta segments was used. The immuneACCESS repertoire file appears here via TCRdb, limited to in-frame rearrangements. These files lack a portion of the clones; in checked studies, under half of the deficit traces to unresolved V genes, and the cause of the others is not known. This sample lists under 250,000 clones; over 80% were detected once. 0.71% of the sample is taken by the ten largest. Sequencing input: PBMCs. All receptors come from a boy aged 2-9 years in good health and CMV-seronegative.

The chain recombines TRBV5-4 with TRBJ2-5; TRBD1 matches 8 bases. The CDR3 loop spans 14 amino acids. V trimming: 2 bases; J trimming: 4 bases; junction bases outside the gene matches: 4. Germline loops: CDR1 SGHNT, CDR2 YYREEE (reference sequence). The CDR3 loop reads CASSFRGRAETQYF. The CDR3 nucleotides are TGTGCCAGCAGCTTCAGGGGGCGGGCAGAGACCCAGTACTTC.

V is TRBV27 and J is TRBJ1-4; D is possibly TRBD1 (5 bases). The germline V gene encodes CDR1 MNHEY and CDR2 SMNVEV (reference sequence). This CDR3 is 13 amino acids long. Trimming took 7 bases from V and 7 from J, leaving 13 bases between them. The CDR3 spells CASKGLIVEKLFF. The CDR3 DNA follows: TGTGCCAGCAAGGGGCTCATTGTTGAAAAACTGTTTTTT.

The V call is TRBV9, the J call TRBJ2-2, with 10 bases that match TRBD2. Germline-derived CDR1 and CDR2 are SGDLS and YYNGEE. V was pared by 0 bases and J by 6 bases, with 5 bases of the junction left unmatched. CDR3 size: 16 residues. The CDR3 loop is CASSVASGGASGELFF. CDR3 bases: TGTGCCAGCAGCGTAGCAAGCGGGGGGGCATCCGGGGAGCTGTTTTTT.

The rearrangement joins TRBV9 to TRBJ2-3; D not resolved. The CDR3 has 12 amino acids. Germline values: CDR1 SGDLS, CDR2 YYNGEE. V gave up 1 base and J gave up 5 bases, with 5 bases separating them. The CDR3, as DNA: TGTGCCAGCAGCGTAACCGGAGATACGCAGTATTTT. Its translation: CASSVTGDTQYF.

The J gene is TRBJ2-7, the V gene TRBV7-2, with TRBD1 matching 12 bases. This CDR3 region has 18 residues. J lost 5 bases, V lost 4 bases, and 15 bases had no gene match. Germline V CDR1 and CDR2: SGHTA, FQGNSA. CDR3 sequence (DNA): TGTGCCAGCAGCTCCCAGACGGGACAGGGGGCAGGTTGGAACGAGCAGTACTTC. This gives the protein CASSSQTGQGAGWNEQYF.

The chain uses TRBV7-9 and TRBJ2-2; a weak D match, TRBD1 (5 bases). Germline CDR1 is SEHNR and CDR2 is FQNEAQ (reference sequence). V was shortened by 9 bases and J by 1 base, with 15 bases between the two germline ends. This CDR3 is built from 15 residues. The CDR3 loop is CARTVSGMNTGELFF. The CDR3 coding sequence is TGTGCCAGGACAGTCTCCGGAATGAACACCGGGGAGCTGTTTTTT. Combining the CDR3 with reference TRBV7-9 and TRBJ2-2 gives the whole variable domain DTGVSQNPRHKITKRGQNVTFRCDPISEHNRLYWYRQTLGQGPEFLTYFQNEAQLEKSRLLSDRFSAERPKGSFSTLEIQRTEQGDSAMYLCARTVSGMNTGELFFGEGSRLTVL.

The rearrangement links TRBV27 to TRBJ2-7, with 8 bases that match TRBD1. J lost 3 bases, V lost 0 bases, and 7 bases had no gene match. The CDR3 has 16 residues. Germline values: CDR1 MNHEY, CDR2 SMNVEV (reference sequence). CDR3 sequence: CASSLSGQAVIYEQYF. The CDR3 DNA follows: TGTGCCAGCAGTTTATCGGGACAGGCGGTTATCTACGAGCAGTACTTC.

CDR3 sequence (DNA): TGTGCCAGCAGTTTAGCGCCCCCCACAGGAACTAATCAGCCCCAGCATTTT. It codes for CASSLAPPTGTNQPQHF. This chain joins TRBV27 and TRBJ1-5, with D maybe TRBD1 (5 bases). This CDR3 is 17 amino acids long. The germline V gene has CDR1 MNHEY and CDR2 SMNVEV (reference sequence). V was pared by 2 bases and J by 4 bases, with 18 bases between.

The chain recombines TRBV19 with TRBJ2-1; maybe TRBD1 (6 bases). In germline, CDR1 is LNHDA, CDR2 SQIVND (reference sequence). Trimming removed 8 bases at V and 10 bases at J, with 12 bases between. CDR3 size: 11 residues. The CDR3 DNA sequence: TGTGCCAGTGGAGGACAGTCCGAGCAGTTCTTC. Its protein is CASGGQSEQFF.

The chain is built from TRBV16 and TRBJ2-7, with D possibly TRBD1 on 5 matching bases. CDR3 length: 14 amino acids. V lost 5 bases, J lost 2 bases, and 13 bases lay in between. CDR1 is KGHSY, CDR2 FQNENV, per germline. The CDR3 nucleotides read TGTGCCAGCAGCAATGGCCAGGGAACCTACGAGCAGTACTTC. It is translated as CASSNGQGTYEQYF. The full variable domain, in which reference TRBV16 and TRBJ2-7 provide the parts outside the CDR3, is GEEVAQTPKHLVRGEGQKAKLYCAPIKGHSYVFWYQQVLKNEFKFLISFQNENVFDETGMPKERFSAKCLPNSPCSLEIQATKLEDSAVYFCASSNGQGTYEQYFGPGTRLTVT.

The gene calls are TRBV25-1 and TRBJ1-1; D is perhaps TRBD1 (6 bases). The CDR3 has 15 amino acids. Trimming stripped 3 bases from V and 4 bases from J, with 15 bases between. The germline V gene encodes CDR1 MGHDK and CDR2 SYGVNS. CDR3 amino acids: CASSEIGDMSTEAFF. CDR3 coding DNA: TGTGCCAGCAGTGAGATAGGGGACATGAGCACTGAAGCTTTCTTT.

The chain is built from TRBV27 and TRBJ1-6, with D perhaps TRBD1 (6 bases). V dropped 6 bases and J dropped 1 base, with 13 bases sitting between them. Germline CDR1 MNHEY, CDR2 SMNVEV (reference sequence). This CDR3 has 16 amino acids. In DNA, the CDR3 is TGTGCCAGCAGCCGGGACACATTTTCCTATAATTCACCCCTCCACTTT. This translates into CASSRDTFSYNSPLHF.

The chain links TRBV29-1 to TRBJ2-1; 8 nucleotides match TRBD2. This CDR3 has 14 amino acids. The junction had 11 bases not matched to a gene; V was cut back by 5 bases and J by 8 bases. Germline V gives CDR1 SQVTM, CDR2 ANQGSEA. The CDR3 nucleotides are TGCAGCGTTAGGGCTAGCGGGCAGATAGATGAGCAGTTCTTC. Its protein is CSVRASGQIDEQFF.

The J gene is TRBJ2-5, the V gene TRBV6-6, with TRBD2 matching over 7 bases. Gene TRBJ2-7 matches the end of the DNA better, so the J call may be wrong. Germline CDR1 is MNHNY and CDR2 is SVGAGI (reference sequence). This CDR3 comprises 14 residues. CDR3 in amino acids: CASSYGERDGEQYF. The CDR3 bases are TGTGCCAGCAGTTACGGGGAGCGGGACGGCGAGCAGTACTTC.

CDR3 loop: CASSFGSDSYEQYF. CDR3 nucleotides: TGTGCCAGCAGCTTCGGTAGCGACTCCTACGAGCAGTACTTC. V is TRBV11-1 and J is TRBJ2-7, with D possibly being TRBD2 (5 bases). The CDR3 runs 14 residues. The germline V and J ends were trimmed by 3 bases and 0 bases, with 9 bases remaining between them. Germline V gives CDR1 SGHAT, CDR2 FQDESV (reference sequence).

This clone was seen a few times. This chain connects TRBV4-1 to TRBJ2-7, with D tentatively TRBD1 (5 bases). The CDR3 sequence is 14 residues long. Trimming cost V 7 bases and J 5 bases, with 18 bases left between them. Germline CDR1 reads MGHRA; CDR2 reads YSYEKL. The CDR3 DNA reads as TGCGCCAGCACCCCTAGGGGCCGGGCCAACGAGCAGTACTTC. It encodes CASTPRGRANEQYF.

This rearrangement joins TRBV7-2 to TRBJ1-5, with 9 bases lining up with TRBD1. Germline trimming cut 4 bases from V and 4 bases from J; bases unmatched to any gene: 5. Per germline, CDR1 SGHTA and CDR2 FQGNSA. CDR3 length: 15 amino acids. The CDR3 sequence: CASSSLTGGNQPQHF. The CDR3 bases are TGTGCCAGCAGCTCCTTGACAGGGGGAAATCAGCCCCAGCATTTT.

The genes are TRBV18 and TRBJ1-3, with 9 positions matching TRBD1. The junction had 6 bases not matched to a gene; V was cut back by 5 bases and J by 1 base. The CDR3 runs to 16 residues. Looked up from germline, CDR1 is KGHSH and CDR2 is LQKENI. CDR3 DNA sequence: TGTGCCAGCTCATCCGTCGGGACAGGGTCTGGAAACACCATATATTTT. It translates to CASSSVGTGSGNTIYF.

CDR3 sequence (DNA): TGTGCCAGCAGTGGGCTTCAGGGGGCAGCCACTGAAGCTTTCTTT. This gives the protein CASSGLQGAATEAFF. The chain is built from TRBV2 and TRBJ1-1; the match to TRBD1 covers 8 bases. The trim removed 4 bases at V and 4 bases at J, leaving 8 bases unmatched. The CDR3 extends over 15 amino acids. Germline CDR1 and CDR2: SNHLY and FYNNEI.

The V and J genes are TRBV18 and TRBJ2-1; 9 positions agree with TRBD1. The CDR3 covers 17 residues. Per germline, CDR1 KGHSH and CDR2 LQKENI. Trimming at V came to 5 bases and at J to 4 bases, leaving 12 bases not matched to a gene. CDR3 bases: TGTGCCAGCTCAACCCGGACAGGGGATGGTAGATACAATGAGCAGTTCTTC. This gives the protein CASSTRTGDGRYNEQFF.

V gene TRBV10-3 combines with J gene TRBJ2-7; 14 bases agree with TRBD2. The CDR3 is 17 amino acids. With 4 bases clipped from V and 2 bases from J, the junction kept 7 bases outside the gene matches. Germline CDR1 reads ENHRY; CDR2 reads SYGVKD. The CDR3 loop reads CAISARGLAGVPYEQYF. The CDR3 DNA follows: TGTGCCATCAGTGCCCGGGGACTAGCGGGAGTGCCCTACGAGCAGTACTTC.

The gene calls are TRBV9 and TRBJ2-1, with D unclear. Deletions cut 4 bases from V and 0 bases from J, with 14 bases between. The CDR3 totals 16 residues. Germline values: CDR1 SGDLS, CDR2 YYNGEE. For the CDR3, the DNA is TGTGCCAGCAGCTCCGGCGGCATCCGCTCCTACAATGAGCAGTTCTTC. Translation: CASSSGGIRSYNEQFF. Combining the CDR3 with reference TRBV9 and TRBJ2-1 gives the whole variable domain DSGVTQTPKHLITATGQRVTLRCSPRSGDLSVYWYQQSLDQGLQFLIQYYNGEERAKGNILERFSAQQFPDLHSELNLSSLELGDSALYFCASSSGGIRSYNEQFFGPGTRLTVL.

The genes are TRBV6-4 and TRBJ2-4; TRBD2 aligns across 9 bases. The CDR3 sequence is 13 residues long. From germline, CDR1 is MRHNA and CDR2 SNTAGT. V shed 5 bases and J 14 bases; nucleotides not matched to a gene: 10. The CDR3 nucleotides read TGTGCCAGCAGTTATCAGAGCGGGGGGAATAAGTACTTC. Translated, it gives CASSYQSGGNKYF.